These T cell receptor beta chains were read from a single sample in a study of blood T cell repertoires in COVID-19. Produced via immunoSEQ multiplex PCR; TCRdb's table is partial and in-frame only. Of about 120,000 clones detected, roughly 79% appear once; the ten largest clones hold just under 7.5%. Sequenced: peripheral blood. The receptors were gathered from a man between 65 and 85 years old with active or convalescent COVID-19. Both conserved end residues are part of each CDR3. A D gene is named only where the DNA matches it firmly. Size tells how often a clone was seen (once, few, many) or the class of an expanded clone, and some rows leave it out.

J gene,V gene,D gene,clone size,CDR3 protein,CDR3 DNA
TRBJ2-2,TRBV11-2,TRBD2,.,CASNSLAGDTGELFF,TGTGCCAGCAACTCTCTGGCGGGGGACACCGGGGAGCTGTTTTTT
TRBJ2-1,TRBV4-3,TRBD1,.,CASSQEGGRDQDNEQFF,TGCGCCAGCAGCCAAGAAGGGGGCAGGGACCAAGACAATGAGCAGTTCTTC
TRBJ1-1,TRBV19,TRBD1,.,CASSLRQGTEAFF,TGTGCCAGTAGTCTCAGACAGGGGACTGAAGCTTTCTTT
TRBJ2-4,TRBV5-5,TRBD1,.,CASSLAAGGLYIQYF,TGTGCCAGCAGCTTGGCGGCAGGGGGTCTTTACATTCAGTACTTC
TRBJ1-2,TRBV2,TRBD1,.,CASTVGTGGGRGYTF,TGTGCCAGCACCGTGGGGACAGGGGGCGGCAGGGGCTACACCTTC
TRBJ1-1,TRBV7-6,TRBD1,.,CASSPGTVGTEAFF,TGTGCCAGCAGCCCAGGGACAGTGGGCACTGAAGCTTTCTTT
TRBJ2-5,TRBV15,TRBD1,.,CATSREGDRGGETQYF,TGTGCCACCAGCAGAGAAGGGGACAGGGGAGGAGAGACCCAGTACTTC
TRBJ2-3,TRBV6-6,TRBD2,.,CASSSGRAGGAQYF,TGTGCCAGCAGCAGCGGGAGGGCCGGTGGGGCGCAGTATTTT
TRBJ1-1,TRBV2,.,few,CASSRTNTEAFF,TGTGCCAGCAGCCGGACAAACACTGAAGCTTTCTTT
TRBJ2-3,TRBV5-1,.,.,CASSSRVATDTQYF,TGCGCCAGCTCATCCCGCGTAGCGACAGATACGCAGTATTTT
TRBJ1-3,TRBV6-5,.,once,CASNTGTLGNTIYF,TGTGCCAGCAATACCGGGACACTTGGAAACACCATATATTTT
TRBJ1-2,TRBV18,.,.,CASSPATGITGAYGYTF,TGTGCCAGCTCACCGGCGACAGGAATTACGGGCGCCTATGGCTACACCTTC
TRBJ2-1,TRBV7-3,TRBD1,.,CASSPNRGSSYNEQFF,TGTGCCAGCAGCCCAAACAGGGGGAGCTCCTACAATGAGCAGTTCTTC
TRBJ1-1,TRBV2,.,.,CASRDKRVAEAFF,TGTGCCAGCCGGGACAAGAGGGTCGCTGAAGCTTTCTTT
TRBJ2-3,TRBV24-1,TRBD1,.,CATSGGGDRGTQYF,TGTGCCACCAGTGGAGGGGGGGACAGGGGTACGCAGTATTTT
TRBJ2-2,TRBV7-8,TRBD2,few,CASRGLAGGRSGELFF,TGTGCCAGCAGGGGACTAGCGGGGGGGCGGTCCGGGGAGCTGTTTTTT